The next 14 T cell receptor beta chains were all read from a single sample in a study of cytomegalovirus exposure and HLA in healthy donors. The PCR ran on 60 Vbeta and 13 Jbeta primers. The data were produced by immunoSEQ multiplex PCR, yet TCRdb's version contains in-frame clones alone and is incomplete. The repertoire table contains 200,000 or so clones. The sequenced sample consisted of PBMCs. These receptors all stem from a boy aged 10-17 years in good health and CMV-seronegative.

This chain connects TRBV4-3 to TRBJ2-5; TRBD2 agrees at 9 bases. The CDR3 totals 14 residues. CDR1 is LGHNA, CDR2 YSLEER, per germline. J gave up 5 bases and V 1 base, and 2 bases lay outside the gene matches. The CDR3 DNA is TGCGCCAGCAGCCAAGGGCTAGCGGGGGAGACCCAGTACTTC. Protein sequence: CASSQGLAGETQYF.

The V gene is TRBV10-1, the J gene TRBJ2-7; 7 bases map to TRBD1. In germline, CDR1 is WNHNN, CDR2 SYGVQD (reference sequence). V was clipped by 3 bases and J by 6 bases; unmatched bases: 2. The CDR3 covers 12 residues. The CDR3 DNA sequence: TGCGCCAGCAGTGATAACAGGGGCGAGCAGTACTTC. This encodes CASSDNRGEQYF.

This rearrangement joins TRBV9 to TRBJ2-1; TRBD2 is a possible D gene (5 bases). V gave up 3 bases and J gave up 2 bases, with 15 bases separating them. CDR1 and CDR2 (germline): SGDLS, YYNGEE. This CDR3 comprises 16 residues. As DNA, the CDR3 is TGTGCCAGCAGCGGGCGGGTCCGGGGTACCTACAATGAGCAGTTCTTC. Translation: CASSGRVRGTYNEQFF.

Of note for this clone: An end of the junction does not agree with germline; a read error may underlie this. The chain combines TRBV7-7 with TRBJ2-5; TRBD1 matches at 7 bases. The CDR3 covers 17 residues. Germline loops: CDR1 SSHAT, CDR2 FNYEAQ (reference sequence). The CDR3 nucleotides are TGTGCTAGCAGCTTGAACCGAAACAGGGGTGCAGGAGAGACCCAGTACTTC. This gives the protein CASSLNRNRGAGETQYF.

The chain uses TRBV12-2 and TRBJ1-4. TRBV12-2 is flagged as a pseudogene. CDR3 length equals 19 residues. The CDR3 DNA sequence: TGTGCAAGTCGCCCGAAGAGGGGAGGGGGTTGTCGCGCTAATGAAAAACTGTTTTTT. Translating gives CASRPKRGGGCRANEKLFF.

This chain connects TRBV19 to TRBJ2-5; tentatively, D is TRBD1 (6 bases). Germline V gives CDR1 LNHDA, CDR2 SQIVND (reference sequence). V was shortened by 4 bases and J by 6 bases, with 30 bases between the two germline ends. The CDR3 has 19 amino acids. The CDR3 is CASSTQPYFEGPRGKTQYF. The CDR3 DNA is TGTGCCAGTAGTACTCAACCCTATTTTGAGGGTCCGAGGGGGAAGACCCAGTACTTC. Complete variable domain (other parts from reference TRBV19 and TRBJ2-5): DGGITQSPKYLFRKEGQNVTLSCEQNLNHDAMYWYRQDPGQGLRLIYYSQIVNDFQKGDIAEGYSVSREKKESFPLTVTSAQKNPTAFYLCASSTQPYFEGPRGKTQYFGPGTRLLVL.

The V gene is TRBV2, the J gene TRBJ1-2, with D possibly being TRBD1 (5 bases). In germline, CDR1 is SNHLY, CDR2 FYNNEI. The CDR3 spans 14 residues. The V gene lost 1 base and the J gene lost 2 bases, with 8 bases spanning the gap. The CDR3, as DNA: TGTGCCAGCAGTGAAGAGACAGCAAACTATGGCTACACCTTC. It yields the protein CASSEETANYGYTF.

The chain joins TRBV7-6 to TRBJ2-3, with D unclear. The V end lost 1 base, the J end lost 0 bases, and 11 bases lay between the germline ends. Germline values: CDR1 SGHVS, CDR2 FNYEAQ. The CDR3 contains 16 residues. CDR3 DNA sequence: TGTGCCAGCAGCTTAGACTTTAGCTATAGCACAGATACGCAGTATTTT. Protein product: CASSLDFSYSTDTQYF.

CDR3 nucleotides: TGTGCCAGCAGTTTCTCGGCAGGGGGCCTCGGGGAGCTGTTTTTT. It is translated as CASSFSAGGLGELFF. The V gene is TRBV28, the J gene TRBJ2-2, with TRBD1 matching 8 bases. CDR3 size: 15 residues. Germline CDR1 is MDHEN and CDR2 is SYDVKM. V lost 3 bases to trimming and J lost 7 bases; unmatched junction nucleotides: 7.

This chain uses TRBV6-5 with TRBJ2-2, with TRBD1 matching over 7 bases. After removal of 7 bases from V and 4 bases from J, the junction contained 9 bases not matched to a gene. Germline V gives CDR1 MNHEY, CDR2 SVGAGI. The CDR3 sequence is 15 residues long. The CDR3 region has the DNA TGTGCCAGCACCGGTCGGACAGGATCCACCGGGGAGCTGTTTTTT. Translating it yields CASTGRTGSTGELFF.

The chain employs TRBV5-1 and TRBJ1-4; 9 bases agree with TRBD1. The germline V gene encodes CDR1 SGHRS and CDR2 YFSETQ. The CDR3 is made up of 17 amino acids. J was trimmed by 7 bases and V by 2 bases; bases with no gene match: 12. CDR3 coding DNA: TGCGCCAGCAGCTTTTCAACCACAGGGGGCAAGAGTGAAAAACTGTTTTTT. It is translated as CASSFSTTGGKSEKLFF.

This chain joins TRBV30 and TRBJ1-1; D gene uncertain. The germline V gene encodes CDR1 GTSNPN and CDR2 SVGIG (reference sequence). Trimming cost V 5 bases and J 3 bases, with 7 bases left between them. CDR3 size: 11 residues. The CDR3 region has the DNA TGTGCCTGGGCCGGGGACACTGAAGCTTTCTTT. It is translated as CAWAGDTEAFF.

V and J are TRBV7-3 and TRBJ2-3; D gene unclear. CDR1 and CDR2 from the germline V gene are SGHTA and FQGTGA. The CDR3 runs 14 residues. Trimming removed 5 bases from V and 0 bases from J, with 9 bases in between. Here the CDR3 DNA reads TGTGCCAGCAGCCCTACTTACAGCACAGATACGCAGTATTTT. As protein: CASSPTYSTDTQYF.

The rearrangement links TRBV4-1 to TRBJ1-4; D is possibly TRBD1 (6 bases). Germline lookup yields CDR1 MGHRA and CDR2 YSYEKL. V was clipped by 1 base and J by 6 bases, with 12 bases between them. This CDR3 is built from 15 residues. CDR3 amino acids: CASSQGGRGDEKLFF. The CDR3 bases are TGCGCCAGCAGCCAAGGAGGGAGGGGGGATGAAAAACTGTTTTTT.